This TCR beta chain emerged from a study of shared clonotypes between healthy human individuals. Libraries were prepared by immunoSEQ multiplex PCR; TCRdb keeps only in-frame clonotypes and omits some of them. The table includes about 590,000 clones, about 95% detected once. CD8 cells regarded as naive lacked CD45RO, were positively chosen for CCR7, and omitted terminally differentiated effector memory CD45RA+ cells. The donors, healthy adults who were HIV-negative, had experienced no recent acute infections or vaccinations. Donors were Caucasian adults residing in Nashville, Tennessee, USA. V dropped 7 bases and J dropped 5; count of bases not matched to a gene: 10. CDR3 length: 14 residues. Germline V lookup: CDR1 MDHEN, CDR2 SYDVKM.

The chain couples TRBV28 to TRBJ2-7; 8 bases match TRBD1. The specimen sequenced was naive CD8+ T cells sorted from blood. The source is a woman younger than 45 in good health. The CDR3 is CASISPGGRNEQYF. CDR3 bases: TGTGCCAGCATATCCCCAGGGGGCCGGAACGAGCAGTACTTC. The full variable domain, in which reference TRBV28 and TRBJ2-7 provide the parts outside the CDR3, is DVKVTQSSRYLVKRTGEKVFLECVQDMDHENMFWYRQDPGLGLRLIYFSYDVKMKEKGDIPEGYSVSREKKERFSLILESASTNQTSMYLCASISPGGRNEQYFGPGTRLTVT.